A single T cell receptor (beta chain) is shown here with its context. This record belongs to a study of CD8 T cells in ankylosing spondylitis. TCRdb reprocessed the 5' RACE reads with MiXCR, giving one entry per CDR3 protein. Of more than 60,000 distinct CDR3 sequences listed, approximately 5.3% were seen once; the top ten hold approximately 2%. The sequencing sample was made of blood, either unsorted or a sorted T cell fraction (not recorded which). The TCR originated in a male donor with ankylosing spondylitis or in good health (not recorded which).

The CDR3 here is CSARSLGERGTYSTDTQYF. In nucleotides, the CDR3 is TGCAGTGCTAGGTCCCTCGGTGAGCGGGGGACCTACAGCACAGATACGCAGTATTTT. This rearrangement joins TRBV20-1 to TRBJ2-3; 8 bases are shared with TRBD2. The germline CDR1 and CDR2 sequences are DFQATT and SNEGSKA (reference sequence). This CDR3 spans 19 amino acids. The V segment lost 3 bases and the J segment 0 bases; nucleotides outside the gene matches: 17.